This TCR beta chain stems from a study of T cell responses to AZD1222 COVID-19 vaccine. Here immunoSEQ multiplex PCR was the method, and the copy in TCRdb shows in-frame clones only, minus some. The repertoire holds roughly 120,000 clones, with more than 70% as singletons. On this clone: Its cognate antigen is unknown.

General study results and limits: Among vaccine-associated CD4 TCRs, coverage spanned spike, with dominance at 160-218 and 743-854. Unmutated variant regions are reportedly the target of nearly half of TCRs that are spike-specific.

The germline gives CDR1 LGHDT, CDR2 YNNKEL (reference sequence). This CDR3 has 16 amino acids. The V and J ends lost 4 bases and 5 bases, in that order; junction bases with no gene match: 6. The TCR originated in an adult who received the AZD1222 COVID-19 vaccine. The sequenced sample was peripheral blood, obtained 28 days after the second AZD1222 dose. The chain employs TRBV3-1 (or the pseudogene TRBV3-2) and TRBJ2-3; TRBD2 agrees at 13 bases. The CDR3 bases are TGTGCCAGCAGCCCCCCACTAGCGGGGGGGCGAGATACGCAGTATTTT. Translated: CASSPPLAGGRDTQYF.